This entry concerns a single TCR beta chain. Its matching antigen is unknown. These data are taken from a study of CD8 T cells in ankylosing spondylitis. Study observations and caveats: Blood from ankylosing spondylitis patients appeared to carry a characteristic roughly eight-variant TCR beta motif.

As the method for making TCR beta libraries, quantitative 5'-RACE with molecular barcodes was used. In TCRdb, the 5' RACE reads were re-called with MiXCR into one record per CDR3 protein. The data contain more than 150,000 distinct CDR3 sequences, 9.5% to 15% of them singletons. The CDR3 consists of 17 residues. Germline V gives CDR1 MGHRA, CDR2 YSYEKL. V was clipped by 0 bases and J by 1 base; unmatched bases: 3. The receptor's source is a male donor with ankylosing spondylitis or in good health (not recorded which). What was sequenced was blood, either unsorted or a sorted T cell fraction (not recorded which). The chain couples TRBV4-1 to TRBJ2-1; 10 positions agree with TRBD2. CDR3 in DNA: TGCGCCAGCAGCCAAGATTTGGGACTAGCGTCCTACAATGAGCAGTTCTTC. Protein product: CASSQDLGLASYNEQFF.